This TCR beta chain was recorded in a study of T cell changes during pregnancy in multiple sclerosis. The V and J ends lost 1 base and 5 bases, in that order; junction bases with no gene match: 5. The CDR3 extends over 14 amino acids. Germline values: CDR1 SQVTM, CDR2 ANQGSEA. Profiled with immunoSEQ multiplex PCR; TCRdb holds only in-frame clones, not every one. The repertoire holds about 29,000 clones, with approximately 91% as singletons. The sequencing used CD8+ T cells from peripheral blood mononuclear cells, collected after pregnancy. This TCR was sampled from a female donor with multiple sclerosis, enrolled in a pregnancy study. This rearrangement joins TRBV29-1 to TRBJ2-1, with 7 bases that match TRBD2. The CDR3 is CSVEVRGRNNEQFF. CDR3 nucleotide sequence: TGCAGCGTTGAAGTGCGCGGGAGAAACAATGAGCAGTTCTTC.